This T cell receptor (beta chain) was recovered during a study of blood T cell repertoires in COVID-19. Study summary: Italy, Spain and the United States were the sources of the convalescent and acute COVID-19 samples. The cDNA or gDNA used as material had been derived from T cells, B-cell-depleted T cells, or PBMCs.

Authors' data handling: Cell counts per sample came from amplifying reference gene primers. Produced via immunoSEQ multiplex PCR; TCRdb's table is partial and in-frame only. The D gene and trimming were derived from the DNA, and the V and J assignments and clone size from that table. This table holds about 280,000 clones, roughly 85% found once. V dropped 5 bases and J dropped 2; count of bases not matched to a gene: 12. The CDR3 length is 17 residues. Looked up from germline, CDR1 is SGHAT and CDR2 is FQNNGV. The sample consisted of peripheral blood. The rearrangement links TRBV11-2 to TRBJ1-3; 7 positions match TRBD1. This receptor was obtained from a man aged 50 to 60 with active or convalescent COVID-19. This CDR3 is CASSPNDRAYAGNTIYF. CDR3 nucleotide sequence: TGTGCCAGCAGCCCAAACGACAGGGCCTATGCTGGAAACACCATATATTTT.